This section outlines one T cell receptor (beta chain) sequence together with its context. No antigen is known for it. No base quality information exists; no much larger clone differs at one position. Trimming costs V 6 bases and J 3 bases, and their ends lie 13 bases apart. CDR3 length: 14 amino acids, cysteine to phenylalanine. The entry retains the CDR3 DNA only, 42 bases that are in frame from base 1. From the germline V gene (reference sequence), CDR1 is LNHDA and CDR2 is SQIVND. The source of the sample is a study of Ad26.COV2.S vaccination and SARS-CoV-2 variants (dated by TCRdb to the early 2020s). General notes on the study: Vaccine-arm donors came from COV1001, a multicentre, randomized, double-blind, placebo-controlled phase I-IIa trial of Ad26.COV2.S in healthy adults. Blinding of investigators to trial group allocation was maintained during experiments and outcome assessment. Trial participants were randomized into five groups of five: low-dose or high-dose Ad26.COV2.S given once or twice, or placebo on both occasions. Ad26.COV2.S was given intramuscularly at 5x10^10 or 1x10^11 viral particles, as a single shot or as two shots 56 days apart. Sequencing of the TCRbeta repertoire served to evaluate the specificity and breadth of SARS-CoV-2-reactive T cell receptors following Ad26.COV2.S vaccination. The TCR-sequenced set comprised around 30 samples: approximately 19 Ad26.COV2.S vaccine recipients, 5 placebo recipients and 8 SARS-CoV-2 convalescent individuals.

Broad study findings and their caveats: The authors noted that total T cell responses may have been underestimated by the TCR breadth and depth analyses. Comparable non-spike TCR breadth was observed between vaccine and placebo recipients, consistent with only spike being contained in the vaccine. Ad26.COV2.S recipients had higher spike-specific TCR breadth than placebo recipients (P = 0.0014). After vaccination, substantial breadth of spike-specific CD8+ and CD4+ T cell responses was reported. Comparing responses between vaccine doses or regimens was not something the study was powered to do.

TCRbeta CDR3 regions were sequenced with the immunoSEQ Assay. After extraction, genomic DNA underwent amplification by bias-controlled multiplex PCR, followed by high-throughput sequencing. In the original analysis: Collapsing and filtering of sequences were performed to quantify the absolute abundance of each unique TCRbeta CDR3 region. T cell fraction was estimated by normalizing TCRbeta template counts to usable DNA, which was measured by amplifying reference genes present in all nucleated cells. Repertoire TCRs were annotated as SARS-CoV-2-specific when V gene, CDR3 amino acid sequence and J gene were exactly matched to a known reactive TCR set. The reference SARS-CoV-2 TCR set was derived from MIRA and filtered for enrichment in COVID-19-positive ImmuneCODE repertoires, a step that removed public or cross-reactive TCRs. Based on the MIRA antigens, annotated TCRs were further analysed at the level of specific ORF or position within ORF. Depth was the summed frequency of annotated unique rearrangements, while breadth was defined as annotated unique rearrangements over total unique productive rearrangements. Two-sided Wilcoxon rank-sum tests were applied when comparing TCR breadth between groups. Here the immuneACCESS table is served through TCRdb, limited to in-frame sequences with V and J called. Missing clones are a known gap in these copies; in checked studies unresolved V genes cover under half, and the rest lacks a known reason. The V and J calls and clone size come from that table; D and trimming were worked out from the DNA. Across this sample there are some 300,000 clones, with about 86% seen only once. The ten biggest clones cover 1.5% to 2.5% of the sample.

Sample treatment or condition, as interpreted from the label and publication: about 20 received Ad26.COV2.S at low or high dose, single or two shots; five or six received placebo; per-sample allocation not given. Repertoires of vaccine and placebo recipients were sequenced from samples taken on day 63 after the first injection. Cohort 1b enrolled around 23 adults aged 18-55 years at a single site in Boston, USA, between 29 July and 7 August 2020. Ad26.COV2.S was a replication-incompetent adenovirus type 26 vector expressing a prefusion-stabilized SARS-CoV-2 spike protein from the original Wuhan strain.

The sequences come from peripheral blood, collected in a trial of Ad26.COV2.S vaccine versus placebo. This receptor was obtained from a person aged 18-65 years who received the Ad26.COV2.S COVID-19 vaccine or a placebo. The chain is encoded by TRBV19 joined to TRBJ2-3, with no D gene named confidently. The nucleotides are TGTGCCAGTAGCTCCCGCCATGGGACAGATACGCAGTATTTT. Its amino acids are CASSSRHGTDTQYF.